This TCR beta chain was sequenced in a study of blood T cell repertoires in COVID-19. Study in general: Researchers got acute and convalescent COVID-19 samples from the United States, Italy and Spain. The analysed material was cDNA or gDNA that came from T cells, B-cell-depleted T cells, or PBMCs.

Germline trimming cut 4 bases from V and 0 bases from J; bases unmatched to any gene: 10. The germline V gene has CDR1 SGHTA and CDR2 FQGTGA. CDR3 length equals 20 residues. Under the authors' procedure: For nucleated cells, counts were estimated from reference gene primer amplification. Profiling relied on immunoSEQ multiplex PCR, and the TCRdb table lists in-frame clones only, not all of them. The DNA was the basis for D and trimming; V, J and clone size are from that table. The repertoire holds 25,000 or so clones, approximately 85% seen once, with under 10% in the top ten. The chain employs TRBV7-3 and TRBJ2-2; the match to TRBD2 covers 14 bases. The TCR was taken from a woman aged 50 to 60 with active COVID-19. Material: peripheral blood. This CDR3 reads CASSSVGTSGSLTNTGELFF. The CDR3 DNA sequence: TGTGCCAGCAGCTCCGTGGGGACTAGCGGGAGCCTAACGAACACCGGGGAGCTGTTTTTT.